The 28 T cell receptor beta chains listed next were all sequenced from one sample in a study of OX40 agonist ivuxolimab in advanced cancers. Produced via immunoSEQ multiplex PCR; TCRdb's table is partial and in-frame only. The sample yields 30,000 to 45,000 clones, less than 90% seen once. Sequencing used CD4+ or CD8+ T cells sorted from blood, obtained in a trial of the OX40 agonist ivuxolimab. The origin of the receptors is an adult with an advanced solid tumor such as melanoma, head and neck, liver or kidney cancer.

This clone was counted a single time. The chain employs TRBV28 and TRBJ1-1; D gene unclear. Trimming took off 3 bases at V and 1 base at J, with 12 bases between the two ends. The germline gives CDR1 MDHEN, CDR2 SYDVKM. This CDR3 is built from 15 residues. The chain's CDR3 is CASSFSGGKNTEAFF. In DNA, the CDR3 is TGTGCCAGCAGTTTTTCGGGTGGGAAGAACACTGAAGCTTTCTTT.

V usage is TRBV6-4 and J usage is TRBJ2-3, with 12 bases aligning to TRBD2. J was trimmed by 2 bases and V by 6 bases; bases with no gene match: 9. This CDR3 has 17 amino acids. Germline CDR1 is MRHNA and CDR2 is SNTAGT. CDR3 sequence (DNA): TGTGCCAGCAGACATACTAGCGGGGGGCCCTCCACAGATACGCAGTATTTT. It encodes CASRHTSGGPSTDTQYF.

V usage is TRBV29-1 and J usage is TRBJ2-4; no reliable D call. CDR3 length: 12 residues. Germline V CDR1 and CDR2: SQVTM, ANQGSEA. The CDR3, as DNA: TGCTCCCCCCGGCCAGCCAAAAACATTCAGTACTTC. Translating gives CSPRPAKNIQYF.

The rearrangement uses TRBV18 and TRBJ2-3, with D perhaps being TRBD1 or TRBD2 (6 bases each). The CDR3 spans 15 residues. The germline CDR1 and CDR2 sequences are KGHSH and LQKENI. Trimming removed 8 bases at V and 2 bases at J, with 17 bases between. CDR3 DNA sequence: TGTGCCAGCACCAGGGGCGGGGATCCCACAGATACGCAGTATTTT. It yields the protein CASTRGGDPTDTQYF.

J is TRBJ2-7 and V is TRBV7-9; 8 nucleotides align to TRBD1. This CDR3 region has 14 residues. Germline CDR1 and CDR2: SEHNR and FQNEAQ (reference sequence). After removal of 5 bases from V and 3 bases from J, the junction contained 6 bases not matched to a gene. The CDR3 here is CASSLGQGVYEQYF. The CDR3 DNA reads TGTGCCAGCAGCCTCGGACAGGGAGTCTACGAGCAGTACTTC. The full variable domain, its missing parts supplied by reference TRBV7-9 and TRBJ2-7, is DTGVSQNPRHKITKRGQNVTFRCDPISEHNRLYWYRQTLGQGPEFLTYFQNEAQLEKSRLLSDRFSAERPKGSFSTLEIQRTEQGDSAMYLCASSLGQGVYEQYFGPGTRLTVT.

This clone was seen once. This rearrangement joins TRBV7-9 to TRBJ1-2, with D possibly TRBD1 on 6 matching bases. The CDR3 contains 14 residues. The V gene lost 1 base and the J gene lost 5 bases, with 11 bases spanning the gap. Per the germline V gene, CDR1 is SEHNR and CDR2 is FQNEAQ (reference sequence). The CDR3 here is CASSLGGGGYGYTF. The CDR3 nucleotides read TGTGCCAGCAGCTTAGGGGGAGGGGGATATGGCTACACCTTC.

The chain employs TRBV6-5 and TRBJ1-1; D possibly corresponds to TRBD1 (5 bases). CDR1 is MNHEY, CDR2 SVGAGI, per germline. This CDR3 has 14 amino acids. Trimming left V 6 bases short and J 1 base short, with 12 bases between. The chain's CDR3 is CASRLGTSNTEAFF. CDR3 in DNA: TGTGCCAGCAGACTCGGGACCTCGAACACTGAAGCTTTCTTT.

This clone was seen more than once but under ten times. This chain joins TRBV6-1 and TRBJ1-2; 9 nucleotides match TRBD1. In germline, CDR1 is MNHNS, CDR2 SASEGT. The CDR3 totals 16 residues. Trimming took 2 bases from V and 6 from J; bases not matched to a gene: 10. CDR3 loop: CASSELFGTGSHGYTF. For the CDR3, the DNA is TGTGCCAGCAGTGAATTATTTGGGACAGGGTCTCATGGCTACACCTTC.

The rearrangement links TRBV27 to TRBJ1-5; 8 nucleotides agree with TRBD1. This CDR3 has 21 residues. From germline, CDR1 is MNHEY and CDR2 SMNVEV (reference sequence). The V and J ends lost 5 bases and 0 bases, in that order; junction bases with no gene match: 21. CDR3 loop: CASSPRQGPIPTEYSNQPQHF. CDR3 DNA: TGTGCCAGCAGTCCACGACAGGGGCCCATCCCGACCGAATATAGCAATCAGCCCCAGCATTTT.

This chain joins TRBV25-1 and TRBJ2-3; TRBD2 agrees at 16 bases. The CDR3 is 15 residues long. Germline V gene sequence: CDR1 MGHDK, CDR2 SYGVNS. With V trimmed by 6 bases and J by 4 bases, 1 base remained unmatched. Here the CDR3 reads CASRGTSGRADTQYF. For the CDR3, the DNA is TGTGCCAGCAGGGGGACTAGCGGGAGGGCAGATACGCAGTATTTT.

The rearrangement links TRBV7-8 to TRBJ2-7, with 8 bases lining up with TRBD1. Germline CDR1 SGHVS, CDR2 FQNEAQ. The V gene end was trimmed by 5 bases and the J gene end by 7 bases; junction bases not matched to a gene: 7. The CDR3 consists of 13 residues. This CDR3 reads CASSARTGFEQYF. CDR3 DNA sequence: TGTGCCAGCAGCGCCCGGACAGGGTTTGAGCAGTACTTC. Full variable domain (rest looked up from reference TRBV7-8 and TRBJ2-7): GAGVSQSPRYKVAKRGQDVALRCDPISGHVSLFWYQQALGQGPEFLTYFQNEAQLDKSGLPSDRFFAERPEGSVSTLKIQRTQQEDSAVYLCASSARTGFEQYFGPGTRLTVT.

In nucleotides, the CDR3 is TGTGCCAGCAGTTTAGGAACAGGGACCAATCAGCCCCAGCATTTT. It codes for CASSLGTGTNQPQHF. The rearrangement links TRBV28 to TRBJ1-5, with D perhaps TRBD1 (6 bases). The CDR3 runs 15 residues. In germline, CDR1 is MDHEN, CDR2 SYDVKM. Trimming took 2 bases from V and 3 from J, leaving 11 bases between them.

The gene calls are TRBV6-1 and TRBJ2-7; the match to TRBD2 covers 12 bases. The CDR3 covers 15 residues. Germline loops: CDR1 MNHNS, CDR2 SASEGT. J gave up 7 bases and V 5 bases, and 9 bases lay outside the gene matches. DNA for the CDR3: TGTGCCAGCAGTAAGTCTAGCGGGGGGGCCTGGGAGCAGTACTTC. This sequence encodes CASSKSSGGAWEQYF.

V usage is TRBV5-5 and J usage is TRBJ1-2; the D gene is possibly TRBD1 (6 bases). Trimming cost V 5 bases and J 0 bases, with 17 bases left between them. CDR1 and CDR2 (germline): SGHKS, YYEKEE (reference sequence). The CDR3 has 16 amino acids. This CDR3 is CASRGASTLANYGYTF. The CDR3 DNA reads as TGTGCCAGCAGGGGGGCGTCTACCTTGGCTAACTATGGCTACACCTTC.

The chain has TRBV4-2 and TRBJ2-1, with TRBD2 identical over 13 bases. V shed 0 bases and J 7 bases; nucleotides not matched to a gene: 3. Germline-derived CDR1 and CDR2 are LGHNA and YNFKEQ. The CDR3 extends over 16 amino acids. The CDR3 region is CASSQETSGRINEQFF. In DNA, the CDR3 is TGTGCCAGCAGCCAAGAGACTAGCGGGAGGATAAATGAGCAGTTCTTC.

This chain uses TRBV30 with TRBJ2-7, with D possibly being TRBD2 (6 bases). The CDR3 runs to 13 residues. CDR1 and CDR2 (germline): GTSNPN, SVGIG (reference sequence). Trimming removed 4 bases at V and 2 bases at J, with 12 bases between. The CDR3: CAWTGTRAYEQYF. The CDR3 nucleotides are TGTGCCTGGACCGGGACTCGTGCCTACGAGCAGTACTTC.

The chain has TRBV4-1 and TRBJ2-2; D perhaps matches TRBD1 (6 bases). V was clipped by 6 bases and J by 5 bases, with 7 bases between them. Per the germline V gene, CDR1 is MGHRA and CDR2 is YSYEKL. This CDR3 is built from 12 residues. The DNA of the CDR3 is TGCGCCAGCAGTCAGGGGACCGGGGAGCTGTTTTTT. It yields the protein CASSQGTGELFF.

CDR3 loop: CASSLESRGADTQYF. DNA for the CDR3: TGTGCCAGTAGTCTTGAGTCGAGGGGGGCAGATACGCAGTATTTT. The V gene is TRBV19, the J gene TRBJ2-3; D could derive from TRBD1 or TRBD2 (6 bases each). V gave up 5 bases and J gave up 4 bases, with 16 bases separating them. The CDR3 is 15 residues long. Germline assignment: CDR1 LNHDA and CDR2 SQIVND (reference sequence).

The chain joins TRBV5-1 to TRBJ2-1; D may be TRBD2 (5 bases). Germline lookup yields CDR1 SGHRS and CDR2 YFSETQ. Trimming removed 2 bases from V and 8 bases from J, with 8 bases in between. The CDR3 totals 12 residues. The DNA for the CDR3 is TGCGCCAGCAGCTTTGGAGCGGATGAGCAGTTCTTC. It yields the protein CASSFGADEQFF.

The chain joins TRBV2 to TRBJ1-4; TRBD1 is a possible D gene (6 bases). CDR3 length: 16 amino acids. CDR1 SNHLY and CDR2 FYNNEI come from the germline V gene. V lost 9 bases, J lost 8 bases, and 25 bases lay in between. The CDR3 sequence: CASGFWTDLPREKLFF. CDR3 coding DNA: TGTGCCAGTGGGTTTTGGACAGACCTACCTAGGGAAAAACTGTTTTTT. The complete variable domain, with remaining parts taken from reference TRBV2 and TRBJ1-4, reads EPEVTQTPSHQVTQMGQEVILRCVPISNHLYFYWYRQILGQKVEFLVSFYNNEISEKSEIFDDQFSVERPDGSNFTLKIRSTKLEDSAMYFCASGFWTDLPREKLFFGSGTQLSVL.

This clone was detected only once. The V gene is TRBV10-2, the J gene TRBJ2-3; 9 bases map to TRBD2. This CDR3 region has 18 residues. The V gene's germline CDR1 is WSHSY and CDR2 SAAADI. Trimming took 4 bases from V and 6 from J; bases not matched to a gene: 17. The CDR3 spells CASSGGYVAGGGRDTQYF. DNA for the CDR3: TGCGCCAGCAGTGGTGGATATGTCGCGGGAGGGGGCCGGGATACGCAGTATTTT.

The chain has TRBV2 and TRBJ1-1; no clear D. From germline, CDR1 is SNHLY and CDR2 FYNNEI. With 7 bases removed from V and 0 bases from J, the gap between germline ends came to 9 bases. The CDR3 consists of 13 residues. This CDR3 is CASMSDMNTEAFF. For the CDR3, the DNA is TGTGCCAGCATGTCAGATATGAACACTGAAGCTTTCTTT.

The chain has TRBV4-1 and TRBJ2-5, with a possible D match to TRBD1 (6 bases). The CDR3 runs 16 residues. Germline V gene lookup returns CDR1 MGHRA and CDR2 YSYEKL. V was cut by 4 bases and J by 0 bases, with 15 bases left in between. In nucleotides, the CDR3 is TGCGCCAGCAGCCGGATTGGACAGAAGTACCAAGAGACCCAGTACTTC. Protein sequence: CASSRIGQKYQETQYF.

This clone occurred a few times. V is TRBV5-1 and J is TRBJ2-1, with TRBD2 identical over 9 bases. This CDR3 region has 16 residues. Losses at the gene ends were 6 bases for V and 4 bases for J; bases not matched to a gene: 11. Germline V gene data show CDR1 as SGHRS and CDR2 as YFSETQ. CDR3 nucleotide sequence: TGCGCCAGCACCGGGAGAGCGGGGGGAAGGTACAATGAGCAGTTCTTC. It is translated as CASTGRAGGRYNEQFF.

This clone was picked up one time. V is TRBV27 and J is TRBJ2-5, with a possible D match to TRBD2 (5 bases). Germline V lookup: CDR1 MNHEY, CDR2 SMNVEV (reference sequence). CDR3 length: 14 residues. Trimming took off 6 bases at V and 3 bases at J, with 14 bases between the two ends. The CDR3 DNA reads as TGTGCCAGCAGCCTCCGCCGGGGAGAAGAGACCCAGTACTTC. Amino acids: CASSLRRGEETQYF.

This rearrangement joins TRBV4-1 to TRBJ2-3; D remains ambiguous. Germline V gives CDR1 MGHRA, CDR2 YSYEKL. The CDR3 is 17 residues long. V dropped 0 bases and J dropped 0 bases, with 13 bases sitting between them. The CDR3 sequence is CASSQDPQVPSTDTQYF. The DNA of the CDR3 is TGCGCCAGCAGCCAAGATCCCCAGGTTCCCAGCACAGATACGCAGTATTTT.

The chain has TRBV18 and TRBJ1-2, with D maybe TRBD1 (5 bases). Germline lookup yields CDR1 KGHSH and CDR2 LQKENI. The CDR3 totals 13 residues. Trimming shortened V by 3 bases and J by 6 bases, and 11 bases separated the two germline ends. CDR3 DNA: TGTGCCAGCTCACCTCAGGGAGGTGATGGCTACACCTTC. Amino acids: CASSPQGGDGYTF.

This chain connects TRBV5-5 to TRBJ1-4, with 9 bases fitting TRBD1. With 5 bases clipped from V and 7 bases from J, the junction kept 9 bases outside the gene matches. Germline CDR1 reads SGHKS; CDR2 reads YYEKEE (reference sequence). This CDR3 is built from 15 residues. The CDR3 DNA follows: TGTGCCAGCAGTGCCGGGACAGGGAGCGGTGAAAAACTGTTTTTT. It codes for CASSAGTGSGEKLFF.